A selection of T cell receptor beta chains follows, all from one sample in a study of blood T cell repertoires in COVID-19. The protocol was immunoSEQ multiplex PCR, while the TCRdb copy is restricted to in-frame clones and leaves out a portion. The sample shows 210,000 or so clones, approximately 79% of them seen only once. Sequencing was carried out using peripheral blood. Source of these receptors: a man in his fifties who had recovered from COVID-19. Each CDR3 is given with its conserved first and last residue. D genes are given only for firm matches. Only part of the rows carry a size: once, few, many, or a class if the clone is expanded.

clone size | J gene | D gene | V gene | CDR3 protein | CDR3 DNA
. | TRBJ1-2 | TRBD1 | TRBV9 | CASSVDLATGIYGYTF | TGTGCCAGCAGCGTAGATCTCGCGACAGGGATTTATGGCTACACCTTC
. | TRBJ2-1 | . | TRBV28 | CASSLMGLMVHEQFF | TGTGCCAGCAGTTTAATGGGGCTAATGGTCCATGAGCAGTTCTTC
. | TRBJ2-2 | TRBD2 | TRBV7-8 | CASSTSAGAVGELFF | TGTGCCAGCAGCACCTCTGCGGGAGCGGTCGGGGAGCTGTTTTTT
. | TRBJ2-5 | TRBD2 | TRBV24-1 | CATGVSSGIAETQYF | TGTGCCACCGGGGTGTCTAGCGGGATAGCAGAGACCCAGTACTTC
once | TRBJ2-3 | TRBD2 | TRBV5-8 | CASSSPALAGGPTSPDTQYF | TGTGCCAGCAGCTCCCCCGCGTTAGCGGGAGGGCCCACCAGCCCAGATACGCAGTATTTT
. | TRBJ2-2 | . | TRBV28 | CASSFLTSGGELFF | TGTGCCAGCAGTTTCCTCACTTCGGGCGGGGAGCTGTTTTTT
. | TRBJ2-1 | . | TRBV7-9 | CASREIIPGNEQFF | TGTGCCAGCAGGGAGATTATTCCGGGAAATGAGCAGTTCTTC
. | TRBJ2-2 | TRBD2 | TRBV19 | CASRNSGSGTGELFF | TGTGCCAGCAGGAATAGCGGGAGTGGTACCGGGGAGCTGTTTTTT
. | TRBJ2-1 | TRBD1 | TRBV2 | CASRGDRGEFF | TGTGCCAGCAGAGGGGACAGGGGTGAGTTCTTC
. | TRBJ2-7 | TRBD2 | TRBV29-1 | CSVGGTSGSLIYEQYF | TGCAGCGTTGGGGGGACTAGCGGGAGCTTGATCTACGAGCAGTACTTC
few | TRBJ1-2 | TRBD1 | TRBV2 | CASSEDRGYGYTF | TGTGCCAGCAGTGAGGACAGGGGCTATGGCTACACCTTC
. | TRBJ2-7 | TRBD1 | TRBV28 | CASGGQGAYEQYF | TGTGCCAGCGGAGGACAGGGTGCCTACGAGCAGTACTTC
few | TRBJ2-1 | . | TRBV2 | CASRPGLSSYNEQFF | TGTGCCAGCAGGCCGGGACTTAGCTCCTACAATGAGCAGTTCTTC
few | TRBJ1-1 | TRBD1 | TRBV3-1/TRBV3-2 | CASSYTGDTEAFF | TGTGCCAGCAGTTACACAGGGGACACTGAAGCTTTCTTT
once | TRBJ2-5 | . | TRBV11-2 | CASSGPGHQETQYF | TGTGCCAGCAGCGGCCCGGGACATCAAGAGACCCAGTACTTC
. | TRBJ2-7 | . | TRBV6-5 | CASSYSGGAEYEQYF | TGTGCCAGCAGTTACTCGGGGGGGGCGGAGTACGAGCAGTACTTC
once | TRBJ2-7 | TRBD2 | TRBV5-1 | CASSDRWTSGQSSYEQYF | TGCGCCAGCAGCGACCGGTGGACTAGCGGTCAAAGCTCCTACGAGCAGTACTTC
. | TRBJ1-3 | . | TRBV9 | CASSTSPLSGNTIYF | TGTGCCAGCAGCACTAGCCCCCTCTCTGGAAACACCATATATTTT
. | TRBJ2-5 | . | TRBV19 | CASSRAFQETQYF | TGTGCCAGTAGTCGAGCTTTCCAAGAGACCCAGTACTTC
. | TRBJ1-6 | . | TRBV27 | CASSFGENNSPLHF | TGTGCCAGCAGTTTCGGGGAAAATAATTCACCCCTCCACTTT
. | TRBJ1-5 | . | TRBV7-2 | CASSSVLSPQHF | TGTGCCAGCAGCTCCGTGCTAAGCCCCCAGCATTTT
. | TRBJ1-2 | . | TRBV14 | CASSHTRGGDYGYTF | TGTGCCAGCAGCCATACCCGCGGGGGAGACTATGGCTACACCTTC
. | TRBJ2-5 | TRBD2 | TRBV19 | CASQRLAWAQETQYF | TGTGCCAGTCAGAGACTAGCATGGGCCCAAGAGACCCAGTACTTC
. | TRBJ2-7 | TRBD2 | TRBV19 | CASSIGGADEQYF | TGTGCCAGTAGTATCGGGGGGGCCGACGAGCAGTACTTC
. | TRBJ1-3 | . | TRBV4-2 | CASSRQVSSSGNTIYF | TGTGCCAGCAGCCGGCAAGTTTCCAGCTCTGGAAACACCATATATTTT
. | TRBJ1-5 | . | TRBV7-2 | CASSFGVPQPQHF | TGTGCCAGCAGCTTCGGGGTACCTCAGCCCCAGCATTTT
few | TRBJ1-2 | TRBD1 | TRBV9 | CASSVEQGSHGYTF | TGTGCCAGCAGCGTAGAACAGGGGAGCCATGGCTACACCTTC
. | TRBJ1-5 | TRBD1 | TRBV5-1 | CASSLSPGTDDQPQHF | TGCGCCAGCAGCTTGTCTCCCGGGACAGACGATCAGCCCCAGCATTTT
. | TRBJ2-1 | TRBD2 | TRBV11-2 | CASSRTGTSRYNEQFF | TGTGCCAGCAGCCGAACCGGGACTAGCAGATACAATGAGCAGTTCTTC
. | TRBJ2-7 | TRBD1 | TRBV11-3 | CASSLTGEYEQYF | TGTGCCAGCAGCTTAACAGGGGAATACGAGCAGTACTTC
. | TRBJ1-2 | . | TRBV28 | CASTAGYGYTF | TGTGCCAGCACAGCCGGGTATGGCTACACCTTC
. | TRBJ1-2 | . | TRBV18 | CASSPGQDYYGYTF | TGTGCCAGCTCACCGGGCCAGGACTACTATGGCTACACCTTC
. | TRBJ1-1 | . | TRBV27 | CASSKVGLTGEAFF | TGTGCCAGCTCCAAAGTAGGCTTGACAGGTGAAGCTTTCTTT
. | TRBJ2-5 | TRBD2 | TRBV10-3 | CAVSGGQETQYF | TGTGCCGTATCGGGAGGCCAAGAGACCCAGTACTTC
. | TRBJ2-5 | . | TRBV6-2/TRBV6-3 | CASSYSRGIRETQYF | TGTGCCAGCAGTTACTCCAGGGGTATACGAGAGACCCAGTACTTC
. | TRBJ2-2 | TRBD2 | TRBV5-4 | CAGGLAGNTGELFF | TGTGCCGGGGGGCTAGCGGGGAACACCGGGGAGCTGTTTTTT
few | TRBJ2-1 | . | TRBV2 | CASSFETGGYNEQFF | TGTGCCAGCAGTTTTGAGACAGGAGGATACAATGAGCAGTTCTTC
. | TRBJ2-3 | TRBD2 | TRBV5-8 | CASSFSGISTDTQYF | TGTGCCAGCAGCTTTAGCGGGATAAGCACAGATACGCAGTATTTT